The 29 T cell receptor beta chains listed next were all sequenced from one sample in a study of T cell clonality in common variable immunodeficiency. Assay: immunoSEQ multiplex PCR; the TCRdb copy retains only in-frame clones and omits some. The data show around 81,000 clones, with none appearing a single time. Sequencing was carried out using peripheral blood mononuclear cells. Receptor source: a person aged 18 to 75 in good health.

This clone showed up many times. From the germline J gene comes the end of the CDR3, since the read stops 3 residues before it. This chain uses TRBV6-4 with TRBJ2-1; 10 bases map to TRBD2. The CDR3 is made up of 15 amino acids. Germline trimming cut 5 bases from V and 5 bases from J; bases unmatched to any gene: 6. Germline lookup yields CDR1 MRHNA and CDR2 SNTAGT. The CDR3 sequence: CASSLSSGSHNEQFF. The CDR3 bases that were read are TGTGCCAGCAGTCTCTCTAGCGGGAGCCACAATGAG.

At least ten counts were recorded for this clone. The CDR3 is CASVSGMGSYNEQFF. CDR3 DNA, as far as it was read: TGCGCCAGCGTTAGCGGGATGGGATCTTACAATGAG. The chain employs TRBV5-1 and TRBJ2-1; TRBD2 matches at 8 bases. From the germline J gene comes the end of the CDR3, since the read stops 3 residues before it. The trim removed 7 bases at V and 4 bases at J, leaving 10 bases unmatched. From germline, CDR1 is SGHRS and CDR2 YFSETQ. The length of the CDR3 is 15 residues.

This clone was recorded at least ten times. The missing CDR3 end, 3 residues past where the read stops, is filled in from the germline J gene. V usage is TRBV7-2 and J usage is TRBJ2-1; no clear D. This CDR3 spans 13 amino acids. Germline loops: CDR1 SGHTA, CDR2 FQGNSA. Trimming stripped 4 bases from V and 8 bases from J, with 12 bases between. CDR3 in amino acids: CASSSQTRDEQFF. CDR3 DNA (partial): TGTGCCAGCAGCTCCCAAACCCGGGATGAG.

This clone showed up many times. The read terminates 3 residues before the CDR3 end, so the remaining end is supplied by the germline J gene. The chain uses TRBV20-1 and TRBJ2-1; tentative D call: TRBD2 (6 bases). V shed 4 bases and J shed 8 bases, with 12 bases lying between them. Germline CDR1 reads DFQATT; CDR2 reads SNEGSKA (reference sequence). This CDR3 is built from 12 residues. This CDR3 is CSATRDSDEQFF. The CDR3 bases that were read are TGCAGTGCTACCCGGGACTCCGATGAG.

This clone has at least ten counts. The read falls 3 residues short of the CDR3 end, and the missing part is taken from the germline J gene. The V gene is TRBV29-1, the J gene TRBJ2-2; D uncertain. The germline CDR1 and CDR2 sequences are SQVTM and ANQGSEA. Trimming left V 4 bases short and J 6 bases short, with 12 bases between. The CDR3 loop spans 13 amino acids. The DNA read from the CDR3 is TGCAGCGTTGGTGGCCCCTCTTCCGGGGAG. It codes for CSVGGPSSGE. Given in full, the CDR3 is CSVGGPSSGELFF.

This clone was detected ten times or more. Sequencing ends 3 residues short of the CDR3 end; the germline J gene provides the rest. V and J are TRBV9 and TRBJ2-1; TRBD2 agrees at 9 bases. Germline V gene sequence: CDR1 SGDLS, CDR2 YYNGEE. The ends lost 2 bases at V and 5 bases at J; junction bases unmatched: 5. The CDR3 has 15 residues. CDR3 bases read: TGTGCCAGCAGCGTCACTAGCGGGTTAAACAATGAG. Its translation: CASSVTSGLNNE. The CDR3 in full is CASSVTSGLNNEQFF.

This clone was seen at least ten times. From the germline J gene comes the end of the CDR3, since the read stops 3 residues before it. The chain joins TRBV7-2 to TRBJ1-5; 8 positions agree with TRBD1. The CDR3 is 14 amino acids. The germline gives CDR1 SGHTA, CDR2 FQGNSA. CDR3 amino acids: CASSFGQGTRPQHF. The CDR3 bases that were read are TGTGCCAGCAGCTTCGGACAGGGAACGCGCCCC.

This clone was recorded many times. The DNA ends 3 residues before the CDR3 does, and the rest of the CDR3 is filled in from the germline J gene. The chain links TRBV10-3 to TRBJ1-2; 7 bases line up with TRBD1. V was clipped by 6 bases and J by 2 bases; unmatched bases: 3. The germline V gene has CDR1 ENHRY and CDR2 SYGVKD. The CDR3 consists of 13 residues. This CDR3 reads CAISEGQNYGYTF. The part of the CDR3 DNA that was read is TGTGCCATCAGCGAGGGACAGAACTATGGC.

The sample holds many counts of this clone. This CDR3 reads CASTNTDTQYF. The CDR3 bases that were read are TGTGCCAGCACCAACACAGATACG. This chain joins TRBV7-2 and TRBJ2-3, with D hard to call. The read gets to within 3 residues of the CDR3 end, and the germline J gene fills in the rest. The CDR3 has 11 residues. Germline values: CDR1 SGHTA, CDR2 FQGNSA. The germline V and J ends were trimmed by 7 bases and 2 bases, with 4 bases remaining between them.

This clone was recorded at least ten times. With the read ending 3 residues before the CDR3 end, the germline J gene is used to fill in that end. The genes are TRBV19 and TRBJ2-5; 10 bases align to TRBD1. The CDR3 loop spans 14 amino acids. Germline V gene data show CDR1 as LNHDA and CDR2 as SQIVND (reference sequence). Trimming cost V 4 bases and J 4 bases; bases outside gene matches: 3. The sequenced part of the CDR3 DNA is TGTGCCAGTAGTAGGGGGACAGGGGTAGAGACC. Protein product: CASSRGTGVET. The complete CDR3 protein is CASSRGTGVETQYF.

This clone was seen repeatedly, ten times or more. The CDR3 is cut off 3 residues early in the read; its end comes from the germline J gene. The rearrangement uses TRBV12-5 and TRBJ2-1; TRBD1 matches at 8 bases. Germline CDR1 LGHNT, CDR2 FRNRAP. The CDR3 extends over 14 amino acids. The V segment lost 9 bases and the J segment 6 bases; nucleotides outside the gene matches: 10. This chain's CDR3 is CASYPGTGINEQFF. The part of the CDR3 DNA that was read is TGTGCTAGCTACCCCGGGACAGGAATCAATGAG.

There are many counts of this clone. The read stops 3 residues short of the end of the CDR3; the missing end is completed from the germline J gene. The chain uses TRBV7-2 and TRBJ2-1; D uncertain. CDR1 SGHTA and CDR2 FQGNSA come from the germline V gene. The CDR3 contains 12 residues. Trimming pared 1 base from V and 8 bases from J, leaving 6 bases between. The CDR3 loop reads CASSLVSYEQFF. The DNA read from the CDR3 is TGTGCCAGCAGCTTAGTGTCTTATGAG.

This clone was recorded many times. The DNA read from the CDR3 is TGTGCCAGCAGCACCAGGGGTTTCTGGGAGGAAAAA. Its protein is CASSTRGFWEEK. The full-length CDR3 reads as CASSTRGFWEEKLFF. This chain connects TRBV5-4 to TRBJ1-4; the D gene is possibly TRBD1 (6 bases). The read comes to an end 3 residues before the CDR3 does, leaving the germline J gene to fill in the end. Germline V lookup: CDR1 SGHNT, CDR2 YYREEE (reference sequence). The CDR3 runs to 15 residues. Trimming shortened V by 4 bases and J by 8 bases, and 18 bases separated the two germline ends.

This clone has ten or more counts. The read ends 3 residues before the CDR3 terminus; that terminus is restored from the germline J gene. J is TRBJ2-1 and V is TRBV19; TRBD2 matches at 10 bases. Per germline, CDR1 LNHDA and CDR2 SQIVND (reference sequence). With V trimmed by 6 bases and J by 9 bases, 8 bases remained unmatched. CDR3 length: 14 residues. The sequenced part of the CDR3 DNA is TGTGCCAGTAGAACCACCGGGACTAGCGCTGAG. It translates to CASRTTGTSAE. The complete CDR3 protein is CASRTTGTSAEQFF.

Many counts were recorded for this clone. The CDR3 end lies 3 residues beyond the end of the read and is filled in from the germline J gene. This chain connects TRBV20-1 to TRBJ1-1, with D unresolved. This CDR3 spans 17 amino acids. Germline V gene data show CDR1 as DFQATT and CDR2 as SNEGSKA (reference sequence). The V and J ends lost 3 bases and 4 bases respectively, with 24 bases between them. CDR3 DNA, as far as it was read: TGCAGTGCTAGTTCACAGAGGGCTACTGTTATGGGCACTGAA. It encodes CSASSQRATVMGTE. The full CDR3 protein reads CSASSQRATVMGTEAFF.

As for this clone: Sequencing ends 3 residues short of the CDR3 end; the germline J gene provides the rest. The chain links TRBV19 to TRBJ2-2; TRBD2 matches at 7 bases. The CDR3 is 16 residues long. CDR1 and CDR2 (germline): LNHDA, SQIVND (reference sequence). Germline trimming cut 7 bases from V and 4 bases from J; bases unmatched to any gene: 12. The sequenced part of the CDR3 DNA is TGTGCCAGTACCCCTTTGGCGGGAGTATCCACCGGGGAG. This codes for CASTPLAGVSTGE. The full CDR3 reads CASTPLAGVSTGELFF.

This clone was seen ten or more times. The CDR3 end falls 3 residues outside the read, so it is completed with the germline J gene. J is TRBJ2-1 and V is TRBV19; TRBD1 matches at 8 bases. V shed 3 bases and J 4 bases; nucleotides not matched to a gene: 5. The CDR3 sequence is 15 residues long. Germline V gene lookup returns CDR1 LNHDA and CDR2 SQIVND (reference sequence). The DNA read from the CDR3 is TGTGCCAGTAGTATTTCGGACAGGGCGTACAATGAG. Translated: CASSISDRAYNE. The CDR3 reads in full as CASSISDRAYNEQFF.

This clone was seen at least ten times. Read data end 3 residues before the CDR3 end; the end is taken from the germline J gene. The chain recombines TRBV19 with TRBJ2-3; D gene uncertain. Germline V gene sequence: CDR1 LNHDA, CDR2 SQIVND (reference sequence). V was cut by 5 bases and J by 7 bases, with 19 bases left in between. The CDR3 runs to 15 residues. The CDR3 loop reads CASSSWAAYENTQYF. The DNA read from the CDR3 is TGTGCCAGTAGTTCCTGGGCCGCTTACGAAAATACG.

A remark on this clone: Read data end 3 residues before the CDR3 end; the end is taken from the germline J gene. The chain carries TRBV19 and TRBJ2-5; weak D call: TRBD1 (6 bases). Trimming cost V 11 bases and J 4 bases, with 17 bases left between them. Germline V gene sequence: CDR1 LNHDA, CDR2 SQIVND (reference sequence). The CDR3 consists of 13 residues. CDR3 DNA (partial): TGTGCCTGGATCCGGGACATCAGAGAGACC. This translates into CAWIRDIRET. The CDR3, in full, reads CAWIRDIRETQYF. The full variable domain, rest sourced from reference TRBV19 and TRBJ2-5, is DGGITQSPKYLFRKEGQNVTLSCEQNLNHDAMYWYRQDPGQGLRLIYYSQIVNDFQKGDIAEGYSVSREKKESFPLTVTSAQKNPTAFYLCAWIRDIRETQYFGPGTRLLVL.

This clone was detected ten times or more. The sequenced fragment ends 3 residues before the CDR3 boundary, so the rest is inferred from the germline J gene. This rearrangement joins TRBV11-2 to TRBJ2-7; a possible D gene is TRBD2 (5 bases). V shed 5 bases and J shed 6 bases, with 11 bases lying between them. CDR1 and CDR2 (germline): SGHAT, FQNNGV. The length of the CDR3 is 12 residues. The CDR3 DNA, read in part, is TGTGCCAGCAGCCAAGCCGCGGGCGAG. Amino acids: CASSQAAGE. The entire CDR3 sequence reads CASSQAAGEQYF.

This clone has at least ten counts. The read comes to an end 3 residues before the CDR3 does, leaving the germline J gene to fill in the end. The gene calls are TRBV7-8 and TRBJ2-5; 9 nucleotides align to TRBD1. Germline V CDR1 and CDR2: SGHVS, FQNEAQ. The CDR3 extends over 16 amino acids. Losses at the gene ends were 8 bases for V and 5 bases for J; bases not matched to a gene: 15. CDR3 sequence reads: CASGEGFGTGRETQYF. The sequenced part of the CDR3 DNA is TGTGCCAGCGGGGAGGGATTCGGGACAGGGCGGGAGACC.

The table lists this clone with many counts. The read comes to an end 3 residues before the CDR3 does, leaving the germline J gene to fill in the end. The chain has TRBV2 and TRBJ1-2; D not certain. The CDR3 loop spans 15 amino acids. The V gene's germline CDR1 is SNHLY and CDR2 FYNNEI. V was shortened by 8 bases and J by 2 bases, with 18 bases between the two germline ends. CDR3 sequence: CASQDGRLLNYGYTF. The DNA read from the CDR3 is TGTGCCAGCCAGGACGGCCGACTACTAAACTATGGC.

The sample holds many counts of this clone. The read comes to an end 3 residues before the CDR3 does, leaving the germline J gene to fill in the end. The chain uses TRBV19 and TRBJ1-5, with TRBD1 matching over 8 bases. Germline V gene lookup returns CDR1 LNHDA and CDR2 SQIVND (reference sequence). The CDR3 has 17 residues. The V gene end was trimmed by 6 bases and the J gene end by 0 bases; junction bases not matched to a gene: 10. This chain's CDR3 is CASSQSWTGNSNQPQHF. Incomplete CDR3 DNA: TGTGCCAGTAGCCAAAGTTGGACAGGGAATAGCAATCAGCCC.

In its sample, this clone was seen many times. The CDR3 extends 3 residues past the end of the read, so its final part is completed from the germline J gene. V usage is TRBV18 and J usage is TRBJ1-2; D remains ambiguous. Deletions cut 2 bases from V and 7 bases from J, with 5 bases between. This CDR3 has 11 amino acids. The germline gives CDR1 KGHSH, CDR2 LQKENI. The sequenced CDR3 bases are TGTGCCAGCTCACCAAGCGGTGGC. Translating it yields CASSPSGG. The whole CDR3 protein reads CASSPSGGYTF.

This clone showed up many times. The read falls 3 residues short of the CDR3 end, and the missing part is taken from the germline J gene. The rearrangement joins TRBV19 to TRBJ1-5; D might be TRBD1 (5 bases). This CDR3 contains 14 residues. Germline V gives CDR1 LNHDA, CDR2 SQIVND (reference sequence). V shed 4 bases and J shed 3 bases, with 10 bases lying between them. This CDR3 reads CASSTTAFNQPQHF. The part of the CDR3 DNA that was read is TGTGCCAGTAGTACGACAGCTTTCAATCAGCCC. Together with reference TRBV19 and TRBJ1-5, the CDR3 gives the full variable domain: DGGITQSPKYLFRKEGQNVTLSCEQNLNHDAMYWYRQDPGQGLRLIYYSQIVNDFQKGDIAEGYSVSREKKESFPLTVTSAQKNPTAFYLCASSTTAFNQPQHFGDGTRLSIL.

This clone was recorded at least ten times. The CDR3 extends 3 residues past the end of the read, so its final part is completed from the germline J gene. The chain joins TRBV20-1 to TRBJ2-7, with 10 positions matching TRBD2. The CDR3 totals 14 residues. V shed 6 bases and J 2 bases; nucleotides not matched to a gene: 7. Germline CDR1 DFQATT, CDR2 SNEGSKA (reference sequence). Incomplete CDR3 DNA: TGCAGTGCCTACCGAGGGACTAGCGCCTACGAG. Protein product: CSAYRGTSAYE. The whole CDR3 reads CSAYRGTSAYEQYF.

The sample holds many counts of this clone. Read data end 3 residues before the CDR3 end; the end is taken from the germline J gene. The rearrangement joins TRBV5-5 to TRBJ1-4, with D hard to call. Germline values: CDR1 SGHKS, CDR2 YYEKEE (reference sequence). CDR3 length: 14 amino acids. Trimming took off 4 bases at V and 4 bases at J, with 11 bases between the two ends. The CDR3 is CASSQNRYNEKLFF. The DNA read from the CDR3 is TGTGCCAGCAGCCAAAACAGATATAATGAAAAA.

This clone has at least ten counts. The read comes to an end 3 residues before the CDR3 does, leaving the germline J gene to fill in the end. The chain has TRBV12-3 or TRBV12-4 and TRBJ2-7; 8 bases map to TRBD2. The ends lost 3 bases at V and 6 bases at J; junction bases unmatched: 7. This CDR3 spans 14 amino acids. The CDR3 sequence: CASSFAAGAGEQYF. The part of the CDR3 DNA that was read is TGTGCCAGCAGTTTCGCAGCGGGAGCGGGCGAG.

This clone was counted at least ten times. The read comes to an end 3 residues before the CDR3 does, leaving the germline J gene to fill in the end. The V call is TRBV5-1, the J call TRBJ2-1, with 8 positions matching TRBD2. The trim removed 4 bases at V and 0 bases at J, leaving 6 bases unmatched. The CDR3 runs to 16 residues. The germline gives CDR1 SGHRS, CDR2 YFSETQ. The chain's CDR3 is CASSQTSASSYNEQFF. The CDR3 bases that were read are TGCGCCAGCAGCCAGACTAGCGCGAGCTCCTACAATGAG.